This T cell receptor (beta chain) was retrieved from a study of blood T cell repertoires in COVID-19. Overall study: Material from acute and convalescent COVID-19 was sourced from the United States, Italy and Spain. T cells, B-cell-depleted T cells, or PBMCs provided the cDNA or gDNA that served as material.

Concerning this clone itself: Other DNA sequences in this specimen translate into the identical CDR3.

As processed by the authors: Estimates of nucleated cell counts were drawn from the amplification of reference gene primers. Data came from immunoSEQ multiplex PCR; TCRdb stores just in-frame clones and leaves some out. V and J calls and clone size are given by that table; D and trimming were obtained from the DNA. In the table there are some 150,000 clones, 88% of which are singletons. Germline V gives CDR1 SGHRS, CDR2 YFSETQ. V shed 0 bases, J shed 4 bases, and the junction held 3 bases outside the gene matches. This CDR3 has 15 residues. The material sequenced was peripheral blood. This sequence originates from a woman between 55 and 75 years old with acute or convalescent COVID-19. This sequence joins TRBV5-1 and TRBJ2-3; 9 positions match TRBD2. For the CDR3, the DNA is TGCGCCAGCAGCTTGGAAGCGGGGGGCCCAGATACGCAGTATTTT. This sequence encodes CASSLEAGGPDTQYF.